The 2 T cell receptor beta chains presented below share a single source sample, sequenced in a study of T cell responses to AZD1222 COVID-19 vaccine. Libraries were prepared by immunoSEQ multiplex PCR; TCRdb keeps only in-frame clonotypes and omits some of them. The table has 150,000 to 200,000 clones, over 85% seen once. Sequenced material: peripheral blood, taken on day 0 of AZD1222 vaccination. The receptors were gathered from an adult in good health.

The gene calls are TRBV3-1 (or the pseudogene TRBV3-2) and TRBJ2-5, with 12 bases aligning to TRBD1. Trimming took 4 bases from V and 5 from J; bases not matched to a gene: 8. This CDR3 comprises 16 residues. CDR1 is LGHDT and CDR2 is YNNKEL in the germline V gene (reference sequence). This CDR3 reads CASSPQGTGGWETQYF. The CDR3 coding sequence is TGTGCCAGCAGCCCCCAGGGGACAGGGGGCTGGGAGACCCAGTACTTC.

The V and J genes are TRBV3-1 (or the pseudogene TRBV3-2) and TRBJ1-2; 7 nucleotides match TRBD1. V was clipped by 1 base and J by 2 bases; unmatched bases: 10. Germline V gene sequence: CDR1 LGHDT, CDR2 YNNKEL (reference sequence). CDR3 length: 17 amino acids. The CDR3 bases are TGTGCCAGCAGCCAAGCACCAACGACAGGGAGGAACTATGGCTACACCTTC. Residues: CASSQAPTTGRNYGYTF.